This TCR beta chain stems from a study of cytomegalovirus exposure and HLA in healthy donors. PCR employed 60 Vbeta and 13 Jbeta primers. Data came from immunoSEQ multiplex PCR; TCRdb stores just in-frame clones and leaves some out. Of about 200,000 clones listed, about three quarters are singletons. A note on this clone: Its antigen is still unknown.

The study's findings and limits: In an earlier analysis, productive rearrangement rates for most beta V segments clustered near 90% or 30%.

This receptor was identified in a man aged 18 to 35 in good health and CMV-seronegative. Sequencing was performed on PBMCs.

The CDR3 DNA sequence: TGTGCCAGCGAGGACAGCTTTAATCAGCCCCAGCATTTT. This codes for CASEDSFNQPQHF. This sequence joins TRBV28 and TRBJ1-5, with D tentatively TRBD1 (6 bases). The CDR3 has 13 residues. Germline V gene lookup returns CDR1 MDHEN and CDR2 SYDVKM. V lost 8 bases and J lost 4, with 12 bases in between.